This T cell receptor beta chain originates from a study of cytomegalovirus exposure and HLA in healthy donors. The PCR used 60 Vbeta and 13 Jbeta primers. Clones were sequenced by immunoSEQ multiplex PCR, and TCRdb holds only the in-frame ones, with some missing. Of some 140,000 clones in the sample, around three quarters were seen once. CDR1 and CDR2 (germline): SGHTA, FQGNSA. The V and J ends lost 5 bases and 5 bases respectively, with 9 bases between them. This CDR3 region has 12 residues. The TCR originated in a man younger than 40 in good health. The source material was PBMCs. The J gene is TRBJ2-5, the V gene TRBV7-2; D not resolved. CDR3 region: CASSPVSETQYF. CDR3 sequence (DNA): TGTGCCAGCAGCCCCGTCTCCGAGACCCAGTACTTC.